This T cell receptor beta chain was documented in a study of blood T cell repertoires in COVID-19. Study overall: Samples came from the United States, Italy and Spain, spanning acute and convalescent COVID-19.

Germline-derived CDR1 and CDR2 are SGHVS and FQNEAQ. V gave up 5 bases and J gave up 3 bases; unmatched junction bases: 6. There are 16 residues in the CDR3. TCRdb keeps only in-frame clones here, not all; method: immunoSEQ multiplex PCR. The repertoire holds 120,000 to 150,000 clones, with about 87% as singletons. V usage is TRBV7-8 and J usage is TRBJ2-2; 10 bases are a match to TRBD2. The sequence was collected from a woman aged 40 to 50 with acute or convalescent COVID-19. Source material: peripheral blood. The CDR3 loop is CASSAASGSYTGELFF. The CDR3, as DNA: TGTGCCAGCAGCGCCGCTAGCGGGAGTTACACCGGGGAGCTGTTTTTT.